Each of the 8 T cell receptor beta chains below was sequenced from the same sample in a study of OX40 agonist ivuxolimab in advanced cancers. Here immunoSEQ multiplex PCR was the method, and the copy in TCRdb shows in-frame clones only, minus some. Of over 40,000 clones in the sample, around 87% were seen once. This sample comprised CD4+ or CD8+ T cells sorted from blood, obtained in a trial of the OX40 agonist ivuxolimab. These receptors originate from an adult with an advanced solid tumor such as melanoma, head and neck, liver or kidney cancer.

The genes are TRBV5-4 and TRBJ1-2; weak D call: TRBD1 (5 bases). The CDR3 sequence is 12 residues long. The ends were cut back, 3 bases at V and 4 bases at J, with 7 bases in the middle. Per germline, CDR1 SGHNT and CDR2 YYREEE (reference sequence). The CDR3 spells CASSSDSYGYTF. The CDR3 DNA reads as TGTGCCAGCAGCTCTGACAGCTATGGCTACACCTTC.

The chain uses TRBV28 and TRBJ2-5; D is undetermined. Per germline, CDR1 MDHEN and CDR2 SYDVKM. The CDR3 length is 13 residues. Trimming took 5 bases from V and 1 from J, leaving 8 bases between them. The CDR3 reads CASSKQPQETQYF. CDR3 DNA: TGTGCCAGCAGTAAACAGCCCCAAGAGACCCAGTACTTC.

The genes are TRBV5-6 and TRBJ2-7; D perhaps matches TRBD2 (7 bases). The V gene's germline CDR1 is SGHDT and CDR2 YYEEEE. Trimming took off 4 bases at V and 3 bases at J, with 17 bases between the two ends. This CDR3 has 15 amino acids. This chain's CDR3 is CASSPRGGFSYEQYF. The CDR3 DNA is TGTGCCAGCAGCCCTAGGGGGGGTTTCAGCTACGAGCAGTACTTC.

The V and J genes are TRBV20-1 and TRBJ1-2, with D possibly TRBD1 on 6 matching bases. CDR3 length: 11 amino acids. Per germline, CDR1 DFQATT and CDR2 SNEGSKA (reference sequence). Trimming took off 5 bases at V and 4 bases at J, with 8 bases between the two ends. The CDR3 DNA follows: TGCAGTGCTCCAGGGGTCTATGGCTACACCTTC. Translated: CSAPGVYGYTF.

This chain uses TRBV6-1 with TRBJ1-5; no definite D call. Germline V lookup: CDR1 MNHNS, CDR2 SASEGT. This CDR3 has 14 amino acids. Trimming removed 6 bases from V and 0 bases from J, with 9 bases in between. DNA for the CDR3: TGTGCCAGCAGATACAAGGATAGCAATCAGCCCCAGCATTTT. This encodes CASRYKDSNQPQHF.

The CDR3 spells CASSARLGFYEQYF. For the CDR3, the DNA is TGTGCCAGCAGCGCAAGATTAGGGTTCTACGAGCAGTACTTC. V usage is TRBV7-6 and J usage is TRBJ2-7; D not certain. V shed 5 bases and J shed 3 bases, with 14 bases lying between them. CDR1 and CDR2 (germline): SGHVS, FNYEAQ. The CDR3 runs to 14 residues.

The chain links TRBV5-1 to TRBJ1-3; 8 bases align to TRBD1. CDR1 is SGHRS and CDR2 is YFSETQ in the germline V gene. Trimming removed 2 bases from V and 0 bases from J; junction bases left unmatched: 7. This CDR3 is built from 17 residues. The CDR3 DNA reads as TGCGCCAGCAGCTTCACGGGACAGGTCAACTCTGGAAACACCATATATTTT. This translates into CASSFTGQVNSGNTIYF.

CDR3 region: CASSSGGAKDTQYF. The CDR3 region has the DNA TGTGCCAGCAGTAGCGGGGGGGCGAAAGATACGCAGTATTTT. The chain combines TRBV28 with TRBJ2-3, with 10 nucleotides matching TRBD2. V lost 5 bases, J lost 5 bases, and 4 bases stayed unmatched. The germline CDR1 and CDR2 sequences are MDHEN and SYDVKM. The CDR3 runs to 14 residues.